Listed here is a single T cell receptor beta chain. The CDR3 is made up of 12 amino acids. Germline lookup yields CDR1 SNHLY and CDR2 FYNNEI. V lost 4 bases to trimming and J lost 4 bases; unmatched junction nucleotides: 0. The sample is drawn from a study of blood T cell repertoires in COVID-19. Study summary: Sites in the United States, Italy and Spain provided acute and convalescent COVID-19 samples. Sources were T cells, B-cell-depleted T cells, or PBMCs; the material itself was cDNA or gDNA.

Residents of about two dozen US areas, aged roughly 18 to 95 years, made up the participants. Participant-reported clinical history was the basis for cohort assignment. Here immunoSEQ multiplex PCR was the method, and the copy in TCRdb shows in-frame clones only, minus some. The data show 220,000 or so clones, roughly 88% seen once. This sequence was found in a woman aged 45-65 years who had recovered from COVID-19. The chain carries TRBV2 and TRBJ1-1; 7 bases map to TRBD1. The sequenced material came from PBMCs or T cells enriched from blood (not recorded which). CDR3 loop: CASSGDSTEAFF. CDR3 nucleotides: TGTGCCAGCAGTGGGGACAGCACTGAAGCTTTCTTT. Complete variable domain (other parts from reference TRBV2 and TRBJ1-1): EPEVTQTPSHQVTQMGQEVILRCVPISNHLYFYWYRQILGQKVEFLVSFYNNEISEKSEIFDDQFSVERPDGSNFTLKIRSTKLEDSAMYFCASSGDSTEAFFGQGTRLTVV.